This is a list of T cell receptor beta chains from one sample in a study of long-term antiretroviral therapy in people with HIV. Libraries were prepared by immunoSEQ multiplex PCR; TCRdb keeps only in-frame clonotypes and omits some of them. The sample holds about 31,000 clones, around 79% seen once. The sequenced sample was unsorted PBMCs, obtained 1.9 years after starting antiretroviral therapy. Receptor source: a man aged 18 to 30 with HIV. Each CDR3 is given with its conserved first and last residue. A D gene is named only where the DNA matches it firmly. Clone size is not always given. Where it is, it says once, few, many or a class for expanded clones.

v_gene,d_gene,j_gene,abundance,CDR3nt,CDR3aa
TRBV6-5,TRBD1,TRBJ1-5,-,TGTGCCAGCAGCGGGACAGAGTTTCATCAGCCCCAGCATTTT,CASSGTEFHQPQHF
TRBV9,-,TRBJ1-1,few,TGTGCCAGCAGCTCTCAAACAGGGAACACTGAAGCTTTCTTT,CASSSQTGNTEAFF
TRBV5-1,TRBD2,TRBJ2-3,-,TGCGCCAGCAGCTTGGGGTCCAGCGGGGGGGCGACAGATACGCAGTATTTT,CASSLGSSGGATDTQYF
TRBV2,TRBD1,TRBJ1-6,-,TGTGCCAGCAGGCAGGGGGCTACACCCCTCCACTTT,CASRQGATPLHF
TRBV7-8,-,TRBJ2-6,-,TGTGCCAGCAGCTTAGACCCCGGGGGGCTGAACTCTGGGGCCAACGTCCTGACTTTC,CASSLDPGGLNSGANVLTF
TRBV7-7,-,TRBJ2-1,-,TGTGCTACCTCCTCCGGGGGCCTTAAGCAGTTCTTC,CATSSGGLKQFF
TRBV7-6,-,TRBJ2-7,-,TGTGCCAGCAGCAATCTAGGGGACGAGCAGTACTTC,CASSNLGDEQYF
TRBV28,-,TRBJ2-7,-,TGTGCCAGCAGGGATGGGCTCTGGGGCGAGCAGTACTTC,CASRDGLWGEQYF
TRBV6-5,-,TRBJ1-2,few,TGTGCCAGCAGTTACCCACGAGGAGGCTACACCTTC,CASSYPRGGYTF
TRBV28,-,TRBJ1-2,-,TGTGCCAGCAGCCTGCCTCACCGGGGCTACACCTTC,CASSLPHRGYTF
TRBV18,-,TRBJ2-7,-,TGTGCCAGCTCACCTGGGACCGCGGAGCAGTACTTC,CASSPGTAEQYF
TRBV2,-,TRBJ2-3,-,TGTGCCAGCAGTGACGACATATCAAGGGCAGATACGCAGTATTTT,CASSDDISRADTQYF
TRBV5-1,-,TRBJ1-3,-,TGCGCCAGCAGCTTGGCCGGGCAGCCCTCTGGAAACACCATATATTTT,CASSLAGQPSGNTIYF
TRBV6-5,-,TRBJ1-1,-,TGTGCCAGCAGTTACTCGACGTGGGGCACTGAAGCTTTCTTT,CASSYSTWGTEAFF
TRBV11-2,TRBD1,TRBJ1-1,-,TGTGCCAGCAGCTTAGGACAGGGGCTTGGCGCTGAAGCTTTCTTT,CASSLGQGLGAEAFF
TRBV5-8,-,TRBJ1-1,-,TGTGCCAGCAGCTGGTTGGGTCAGAGGGGGAATACTGAAGCTTTCTTT,CASSWLGQRGNTEAFF
TRBV11-3,-,TRBJ2-2,-,TGTGCCAGCAGCGACTCCGGGACATTGAACACCGGGGAGCTGTTTTTT,CASSDSGTLNTGELFF
TRBV5-1,-,TRBJ1-1,-,TGCGCCAGCAGCTTGGAGGGGCTCAACACTGAAGCTTTCTTT,CASSLEGLNTEAFF
TRBV5-1,TRBD2,TRBJ2-5,-,TGCGCCAGCAGCTTAACCGGGACTACCCAAGAGACCCAGTACTTC,CASSLTGTTQETQYF
TRBV5-6,-,TRBJ2-1,few,TGTGCCAGCAGCCAGGGACTGGATTACAATGAGCAGTTCTTC,CASSQGLDYNEQFF
TRBV5-6,TRBD1,TRBJ2-2,-,TGTGCCAGCAGCCGAGGACAGGGGCTACAAGGCGGGGAGCTGTTTTTT,CASSRGQGLQGGELFF
TRBV5-6,TRBD1,TRBJ2-1,-,TGTGCCAGCAGCTTGCTGGGACAGGGTCGGGGGAATGAGCAGTTCTTC,CASSLLGQGRGNEQFF
TRBV5-6,TRBD2,TRBJ2-5,-,TGTGCCAGCAGCTTGGTTGCGGGGGGTCGAGAGACCCAGTACTTC,CASSLVAGGRETQYF
TRBV19,-,TRBJ2-4,-,TGTGCCAGTGGAGGGGACGAAAACATTCAGTACTTC,CASGGDENIQYF
TRBV2,TRBD1,TRBJ1-6,-,TGTGCCAGCAGTTACAGGGGGGGAGAAAATTCACCCCTCCACTTT,CASSYRGGENSPLHF
TRBV19,-,TRBJ2-7,-,TGTGCCAGTAGTAGAGAGACGGTGAGGGAGCAGTACTTC,CASSRETVREQYF
TRBV7-6,-,TRBJ2-5,-,TGTGCCAGCAGCCCCATGGGGGGCCAAGAGACCCAGTACTTC,CASSPMGGQETQYF
TRBV15,-,TRBJ1-3,-,TGTGCCACCAGCGCCCAAGGGGGGAACACCATATATTTT,CATSAQGGNTIYF
TRBV4-2,TRBD1,TRBJ2-2,-,TGTGCCAGCAGACTTGGGACAGCTAACACCGGGGAGCTGTTTTTT,CASRLGTANTGELFF
TRBV28,-,TRBJ1-5,-,TGTGCCAGCAGTCCAGTGGACAGAAGCAATCAGCCCCAGCATTTT,CASSPVDRSNQPQHF
TRBV19,TRBD1,TRBJ1-2,-,TGTGCCAGTAGGCCCCGGGACAGGGGTAGTGGCTACACCTTC,CASRPRDRGSGYTF
TRBV7-8,TRBD2,TRBJ2-1,-,TGTGCCAGCAGCTTAGTACTGCGGGGGGGGTTGAATGAGCAGTTCTTC,CASSLVLRGGLNEQFF
TRBV4-1,-,TRBJ1-1,once,TGCGCCAGCAGCCCCGGGGGCCCTGAAGCTTTCTTT,CASSPGGPEAFF
TRBV9,-,TRBJ2-2,-,TGTGCCAGCAGCACGCCCGGGGGCCTAGACACCGGGGAGCTGTTTTTT,CASSTPGGLDTGELFF
TRBV4-1,-,TRBJ2-1,-,TGCGCCAGCAGCTCCCTTAGAAATGAGGGTGAGCAGTTCTTC,CASSSLRNEGEQFF
TRBV27,TRBD2,TRBJ2-5,once,TGTGCCAGCAGTGCGGGACTAGCGGGAGGAGAGACCCAGTACTTC,CASSAGLAGGETQYF
TRBV7-3,-,TRBJ2-1,-,TGTGCCAGCAGCTCCGGGACATCTCTGTTCTTC,CASSSGTSLFF
TRBV28,-,TRBJ1-5,-,TGTGCCAGCTCCGTTGGGGGCCAGGGGAATCAGCCCCAGCATTTT,CASSVGGQGNQPQHF
TRBV9,TRBD1,TRBJ1-3,-,TGTGCCAGCAGCGTAGAAAGACAGGGGACTGGAAACACCATATATTTT,CASSVERQGTGNTIYF
TRBV5-8,TRBD1,TRBJ1-4,-,TGTGCCAGCACCGGGACAGCCGCCGAAGAAAAACTGTTTTTT,CASTGTAAEEKLFF
TRBV6-6,-,TRBJ1-5,few,TGTGCCAGCAGGCGGACGGAGAGCAATCAGCCCCAGCATTTT,CASRRTESNQPQHF
TRBV5-4,TRBD2,TRBJ2-4,-,TGTGCCAGCAGCTCCGCTAGCGGTAGCTCCAAAAACATTCAGTACTTC,CASSSASGSSKNIQYF
TRBV6-1,-,TRBJ2-1,-,TGTGCCAGCGAAAAAAGGACAGAGCAGTTCTTC,CASEKRTEQFF
TRBV2,-,TRBJ1-5,-,TGTGCCAGCAGTGAAGCGCCTAATGCAGATAATCAGCCCCAGCATTTT,CASSEAPNADNQPQHF
TRBV7-9,TRBD1,TRBJ1-5,-,TGTGCCAGCAGACCGAACCGGGACAGGGGTTCGTTGGTCAATCAGCCCCAGCATTTT,CASRPNRDRGSLVNQPQHF
TRBV21-1,-,TRBJ1-5,-,TGTGCCAGCAGCAAATATCTAGGGGGGGCGGGTCAGCCCCAGCATTTT,CASSKYLGGAGQPQHF